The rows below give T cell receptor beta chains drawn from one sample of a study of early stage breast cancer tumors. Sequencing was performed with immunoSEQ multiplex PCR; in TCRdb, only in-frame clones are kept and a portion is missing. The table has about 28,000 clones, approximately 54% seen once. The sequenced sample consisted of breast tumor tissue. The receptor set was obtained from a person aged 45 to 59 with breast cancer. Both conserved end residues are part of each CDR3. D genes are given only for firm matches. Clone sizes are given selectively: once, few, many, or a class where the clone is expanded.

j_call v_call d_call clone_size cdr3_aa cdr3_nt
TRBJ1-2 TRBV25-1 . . CASSDPRIYGYTF TGTGCCAGCAGTGATCCCCGGATCTATGGCTACACCTTC
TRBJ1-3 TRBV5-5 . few CASSLGLLGGNTIYF TGTGCCAGCAGCTTGGGGCTACTCGGTGGAAACACCATATATTTT
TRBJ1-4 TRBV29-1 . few CSVRGTNEKLFF TGCAGCGTCAGGGGAACTAATGAAAAACTGTTTTTT
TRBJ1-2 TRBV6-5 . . CASSYQTAGDGYTF TGTGCCAGCAGTTACCAGACAGCGGGGGATGGCTACACCTTC
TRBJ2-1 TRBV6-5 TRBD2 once CASSSNSGRSYNEQFF TGTGCCAGCAGTTCAAATAGCGGGAGGTCTTACAATGAGCAGTTCTTC
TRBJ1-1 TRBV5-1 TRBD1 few CASSSGQGDTEAFF TGCGCCAGCAGCTCGGGACAGGGAGATACTGAAGCTTTCTTT
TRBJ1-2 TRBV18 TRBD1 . CASSPPDRAQRSYTF TGTGCCAGCTCACCACCGGACAGGGCACAACGGAGCTACACCTTC
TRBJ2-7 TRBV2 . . CASRDLRDEQYF TGTGCCAGCAGAGACCTTAGGGACGAGCAGTACTTC
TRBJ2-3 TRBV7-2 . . CASSLKIGSSSTDTQYF TGTGCCAGCAGCTTAAAGATTGGATCCTCTAGCACAGATACGCAGTATTTT
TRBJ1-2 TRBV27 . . CASSSASENYGYTF TGTGCCAGCAGTAGTGCATCGGAGAACTATGGCTACACCTTC
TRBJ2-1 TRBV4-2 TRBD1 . CASSQNGKGQGRNNEQFF TGTGCCAGCAGCCAAAATGGAAAAGGACAGGGTAGGAACAATGAGCAGTTCTTC
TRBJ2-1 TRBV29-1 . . CSVGKDAYNEQFF TGCAGCGTCGGGAAGGACGCGTACAATGAGCAGTTCTTC
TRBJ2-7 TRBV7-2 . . CASSLAGGDRTEQYF TGTGCCAGCAGCTTAGCGGGAGGAGATCGGACCGAGCAGTACTTC
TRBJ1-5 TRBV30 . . CAWSATPGGSNQPQHF TGTGCCTGGAGTGCTACGCCGGGAGGAAGCAATCAGCCCCAGCATTTT
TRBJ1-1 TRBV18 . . CASSTSNTEAFF TGTGCCAGCTCAACCTCGAACACTGAAGCTTTCTTT
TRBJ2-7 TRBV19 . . CASSILTSRSSDEQYF TGTGCCAGTAGTATATTGACGTCGCGGAGTTCGGACGAGCAGTACTTC
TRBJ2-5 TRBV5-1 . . CASSLVEGETQYF TGCGCCAGCAGCTTGGTGGAGGGTGAGACCCAGTACTTC
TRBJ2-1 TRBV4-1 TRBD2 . CASSRTSGSSYNEQFF TGCGCCAGCAGCAGGACTAGCGGGAGTTCCTACAATGAGCAGTTCTTC
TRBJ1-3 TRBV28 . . CASSLNPRGPGNTIYF TGTGCCAGCAGTTTAAATCCCCGAGGGCCCGGAAACACCATATATTTT
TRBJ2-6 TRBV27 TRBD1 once CASSPPTGTVSISGANVLTF TGTGCCAGCAGCCCCCCTACAGGGACAGTCTCCATCTCTGGGGCCAACGTCCTGACTTTC
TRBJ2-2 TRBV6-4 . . CASSAAPGTGELFF TGTGCCAGCAGCGCGGCCCCGGGGACCGGGGAGCTGTTTTTT
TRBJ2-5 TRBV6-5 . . CASSYSRGSQTQYF TGTGCCAGCAGTTACTCCAGGGGTTCGCAGACCCAGTACTTC
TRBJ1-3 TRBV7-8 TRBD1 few CASSPSHRGSGNTIYF TGTGCCAGCAGCCCTTCCCACAGGGGCTCTGGAAACACCATATATTTT
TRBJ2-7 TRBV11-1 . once CASSLGTNYEQYF TGTGCCAGCAGCCTTGGTACTAACTACGAGCAGTACTTC
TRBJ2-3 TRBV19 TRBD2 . CASSMGTSGKGDTQYF TGTGCCAGTAGTATGGGAACTAGCGGAAAGGGAGATACGCAGTATTTT
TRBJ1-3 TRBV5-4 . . CASSTDGRGNTIYF TGTGCCAGCAGCACCGATGGGCGCGGAAACACCATATATTTT
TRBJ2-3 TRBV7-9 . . CASSLGRTDTQYF TGTGCCAGCAGCTTAGGACGGACGGATACGCAGTATTTT
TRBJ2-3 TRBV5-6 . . CASSLSSTDTQYF TGTGCCAGCAGCTTGAGCAGCACAGATACGCAGTATTTT
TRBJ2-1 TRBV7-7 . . CASSLEFPGEQFF TGTGCTAGCAGCTTAGAGTTTCCGGGGGAGCAGTTCTTC
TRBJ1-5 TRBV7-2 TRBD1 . CASSLAGGHSNQPQHF TGTGCCAGCAGCTTAGCAGGGGGCCATAGCAATCAGCCCCAGCATTTT
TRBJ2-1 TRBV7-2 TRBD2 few CASSLVLAGNNEQFF TGTGCCAGCAGCTTAGTCCTAGCGGGAAACAATGAGCAGTTCTTC
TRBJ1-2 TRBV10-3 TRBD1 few CAISDRGHGYTF TGTGCCATCAGCGACAGGGGGCATGGCTACACCTTC
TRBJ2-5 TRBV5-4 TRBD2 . CASSRGGSRNQETQYF TGTGCCAGCAGCAGGGGAGGGAGCCGAAACCAAGAGACCCAGTACTTC
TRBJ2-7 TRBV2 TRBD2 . CASSVFSGVSSYEQYF TGTGCCAGCAGCGTATTTAGCGGGGTTAGCTCCTACGAGCAGTACTTC
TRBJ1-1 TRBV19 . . CASSTQRLAGYTAEAFF TGTGCCAGTAGTACACAGAGACTAGCGGGGTACACTGCTGAAGCTTTCTTT
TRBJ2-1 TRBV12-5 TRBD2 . CASGLADSNEQFF TGTGCTAGCGGACTAGCGGACTCCAATGAGCAGTTCTTC
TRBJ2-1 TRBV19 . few CASGERSEQFF TGTGCCTCCGGGGAGCGTTCGGAGCAGTTCTTC
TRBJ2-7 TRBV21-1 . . CASSKARQEFYEQYF TGTGCCAGCAGCAAAGCGAGACAGGAGTTCTACGAGCAGTACTTC
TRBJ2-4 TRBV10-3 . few CAISESRGQDIQYF TGTGCCATCAGTGAGTCCCGGGGCCAAGACATTCAGTACTTC
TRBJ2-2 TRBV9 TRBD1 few CASSVVRDRANTGELFF TGTGCCAGCAGCGTAGTACGGGACAGAGCGAACACCGGGGAGCTGTTTTTT
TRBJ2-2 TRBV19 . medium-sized CASSRAGGTGELFF TGTGCCAGTAGTAGGGCAGGGGGGACCGGGGAGCTGTTTTTT
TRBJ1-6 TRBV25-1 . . CASSEARLVRSPLHF TGTGCCAGCAGTGAGGCGCGCCTTGTCAGATCACCCCTCCACTTT
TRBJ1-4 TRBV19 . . CASSKIQDANEKLFF TGTGCCAGTAGTAAAATACAGGATGCTAATGAAAAACTGTTTTTT